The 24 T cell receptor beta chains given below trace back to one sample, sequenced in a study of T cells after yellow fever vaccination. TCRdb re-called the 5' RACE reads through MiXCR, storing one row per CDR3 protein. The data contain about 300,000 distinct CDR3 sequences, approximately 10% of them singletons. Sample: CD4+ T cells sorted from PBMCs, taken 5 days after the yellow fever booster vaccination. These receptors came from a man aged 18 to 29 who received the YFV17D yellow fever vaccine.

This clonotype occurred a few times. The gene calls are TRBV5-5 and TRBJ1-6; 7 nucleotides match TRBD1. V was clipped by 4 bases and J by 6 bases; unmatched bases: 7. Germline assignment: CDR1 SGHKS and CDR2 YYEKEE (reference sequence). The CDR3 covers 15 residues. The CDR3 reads CASSGAGTANSPLHF. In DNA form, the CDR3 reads TGTGCCAGCAGCGGCGCCGGGACAGCTAATTCACCCCTCCACTTT.

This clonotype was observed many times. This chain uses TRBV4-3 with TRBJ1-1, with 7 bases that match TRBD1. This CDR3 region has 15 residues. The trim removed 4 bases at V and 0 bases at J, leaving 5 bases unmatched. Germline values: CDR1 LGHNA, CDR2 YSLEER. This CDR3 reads CASSLGQVMNTEAFF. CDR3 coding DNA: TGCGCCAGCAGCCTAGGACAGGTCATGAACACTGAAGCTTTCTTT.

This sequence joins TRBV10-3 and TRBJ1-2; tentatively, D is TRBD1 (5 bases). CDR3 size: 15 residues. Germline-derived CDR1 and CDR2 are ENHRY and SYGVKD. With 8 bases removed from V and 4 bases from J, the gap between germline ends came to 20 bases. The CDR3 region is CAISRGPGWGYGYTF. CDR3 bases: TGTGCCATCTCAAGGGGCCCGGGCTGGGGCTATGGCTACACCTTC.

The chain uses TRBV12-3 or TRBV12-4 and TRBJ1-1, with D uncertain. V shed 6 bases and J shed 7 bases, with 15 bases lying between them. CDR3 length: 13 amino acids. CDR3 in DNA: TGTGCCAGCAGAAGCCGGGAAAAAGGTGAAGCTTTCTTT. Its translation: CASRSREKGEAFF.

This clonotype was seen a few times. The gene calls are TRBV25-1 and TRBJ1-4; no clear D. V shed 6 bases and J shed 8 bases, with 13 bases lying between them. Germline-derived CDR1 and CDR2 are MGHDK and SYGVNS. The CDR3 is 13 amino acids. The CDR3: CASSLLSGEKLFF. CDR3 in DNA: TGTGCCAGCAGCCTCTTAAGTGGAGAAAAACTGTTTTTT. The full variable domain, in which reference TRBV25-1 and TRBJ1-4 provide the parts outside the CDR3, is EADIYQTPRYLVIGTGKKITLECSQTMGHDKMYWYQQDPGMELHLIHYSYGVNSTEKGDLSSESTVSRIRTEHFPLTLESARPSHTSQYLCASSLLSGEKLFFGSGTQLSVL.

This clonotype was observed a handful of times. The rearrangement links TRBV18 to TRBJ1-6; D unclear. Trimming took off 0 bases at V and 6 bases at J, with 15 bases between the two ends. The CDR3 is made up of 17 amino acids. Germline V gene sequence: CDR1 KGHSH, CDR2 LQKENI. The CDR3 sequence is CASSPPRAGVANSPLHF. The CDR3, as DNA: TGTGCCAGCTCACCACCTCGAGCAGGAGTGGCTAATTCACCCCTCCACTTT.

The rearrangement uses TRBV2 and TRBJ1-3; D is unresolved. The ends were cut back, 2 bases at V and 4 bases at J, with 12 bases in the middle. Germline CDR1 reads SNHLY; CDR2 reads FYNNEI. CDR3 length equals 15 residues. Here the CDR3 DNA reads TGTGCCAGCAGTGAAACAGACGGCCACGGAAACACCATATATTTT. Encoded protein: CASSETDGHGNTIYF.

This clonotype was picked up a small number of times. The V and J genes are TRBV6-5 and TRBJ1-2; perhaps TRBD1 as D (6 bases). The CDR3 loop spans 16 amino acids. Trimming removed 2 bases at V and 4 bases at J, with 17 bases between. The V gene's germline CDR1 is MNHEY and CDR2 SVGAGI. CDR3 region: CASSYRLSGQIYGYTF. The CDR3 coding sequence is TGTGCCAGCAGTTACCGTTTGTCAGGACAGATCTATGGCTACACCTTC.

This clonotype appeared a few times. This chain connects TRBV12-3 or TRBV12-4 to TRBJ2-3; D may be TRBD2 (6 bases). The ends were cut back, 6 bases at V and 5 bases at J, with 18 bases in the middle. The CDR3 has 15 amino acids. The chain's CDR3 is CASSSTSPEEDTQYF. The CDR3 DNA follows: TGTGCCAGCAGCTCAACTAGCCCGGAAGAAGATACGCAGTATTTT.

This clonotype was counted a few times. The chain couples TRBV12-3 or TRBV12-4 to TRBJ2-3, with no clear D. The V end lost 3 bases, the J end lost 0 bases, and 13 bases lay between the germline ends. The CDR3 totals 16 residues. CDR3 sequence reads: CASSLRWTASTDTQYF. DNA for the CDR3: TGTGCCAGCAGTTTGAGGTGGACGGCTAGCACAGATACGCAGTATTTT.

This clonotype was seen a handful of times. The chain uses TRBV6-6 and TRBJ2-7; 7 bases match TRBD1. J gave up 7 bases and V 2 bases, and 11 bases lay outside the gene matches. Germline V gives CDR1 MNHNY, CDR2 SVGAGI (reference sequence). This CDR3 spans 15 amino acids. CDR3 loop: CASSYLDRALGEQYF. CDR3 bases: TGTGCCAGCAGTTACCTCGACAGGGCTTTGGGAGAGCAGTACTTC.

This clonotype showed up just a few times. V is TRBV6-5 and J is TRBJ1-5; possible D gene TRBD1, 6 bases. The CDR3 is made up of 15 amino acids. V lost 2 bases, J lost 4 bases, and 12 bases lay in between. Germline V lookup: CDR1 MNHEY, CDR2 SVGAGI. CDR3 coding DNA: TGTGCCAGCAGTTACGACGGGACACTGAATCAGCCCCAGCATTTT. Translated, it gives CASSYDGTLNQPQHF.

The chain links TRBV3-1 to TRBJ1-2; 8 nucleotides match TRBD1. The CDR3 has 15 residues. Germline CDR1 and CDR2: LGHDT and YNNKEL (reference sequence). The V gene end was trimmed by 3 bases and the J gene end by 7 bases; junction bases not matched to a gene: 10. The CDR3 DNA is TGTGCCAGCAGCCAGGACTACAGGGGGTTCGGTGGCTACACCTTC. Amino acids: CASSQDYRGFGGYTF.

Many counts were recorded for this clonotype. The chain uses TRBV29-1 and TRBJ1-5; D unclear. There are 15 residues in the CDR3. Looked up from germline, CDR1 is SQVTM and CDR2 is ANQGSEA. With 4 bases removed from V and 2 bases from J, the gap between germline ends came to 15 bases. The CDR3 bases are TGCAGCGTTGGTGATGGGTTGCTCGGCAATCAGCCCCAGCATTTT. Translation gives CSVGDGLLGNQPQHF.

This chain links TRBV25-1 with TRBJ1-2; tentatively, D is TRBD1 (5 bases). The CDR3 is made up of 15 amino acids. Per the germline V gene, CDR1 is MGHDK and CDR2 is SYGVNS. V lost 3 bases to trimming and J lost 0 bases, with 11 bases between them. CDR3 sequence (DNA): TGTGCCAGCAGTGATGACAGCCATTCTAACTATGGCTACACCTTC. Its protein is CASSDDSHSNYGYTF.

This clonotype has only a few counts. The CDR3 protein is CASSSQGLGANVLTF. The CDR3 DNA is TGCGCCAGCAGCAGCCAGGGTTTAGGGGCCAACGTCCTGACTTTC. This chain uses TRBV5-1 with TRBJ2-6; TRBD1 is a possible D gene (5 bases). The germline V gene has CDR1 SGHRS and CDR2 YFSETQ. This CDR3 comprises 15 residues. V was cut by 4 bases and J by 4 bases, with 12 bases left in between.

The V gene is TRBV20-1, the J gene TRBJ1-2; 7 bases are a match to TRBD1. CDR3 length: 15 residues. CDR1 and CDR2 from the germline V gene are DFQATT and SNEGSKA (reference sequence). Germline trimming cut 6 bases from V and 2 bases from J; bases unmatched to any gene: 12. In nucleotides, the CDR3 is TGCAGTGCAAGTCGGACAGGAGACTCGAACTATGGCTACACCTTC. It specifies CSASRTGDSNYGYTF.

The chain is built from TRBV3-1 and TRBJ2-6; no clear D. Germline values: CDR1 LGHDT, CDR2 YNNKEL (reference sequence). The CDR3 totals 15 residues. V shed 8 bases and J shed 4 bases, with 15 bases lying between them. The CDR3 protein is CASAERLSGANVLTF. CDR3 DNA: TGTGCCAGCGCCGAAAGGCTATCCGGGGCCAACGTCCTGACTTTC.

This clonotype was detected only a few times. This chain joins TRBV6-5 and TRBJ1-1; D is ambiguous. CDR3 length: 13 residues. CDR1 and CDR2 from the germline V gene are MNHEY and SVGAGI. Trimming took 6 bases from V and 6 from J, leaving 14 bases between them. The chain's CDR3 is CASREGPGPEAFF. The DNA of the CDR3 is TGTGCCAGCAGAGAAGGGCCTGGCCCTGAAGCTTTCTTT.

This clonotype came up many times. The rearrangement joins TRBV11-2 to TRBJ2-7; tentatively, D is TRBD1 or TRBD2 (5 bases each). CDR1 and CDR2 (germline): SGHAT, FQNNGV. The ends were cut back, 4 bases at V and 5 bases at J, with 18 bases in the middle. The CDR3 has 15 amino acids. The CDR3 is CASSSSYTRGNEQYF. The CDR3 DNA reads TGTGCCAGCAGCTCCTCTTATACTAGGGGCAACGAGCAGTACTTC. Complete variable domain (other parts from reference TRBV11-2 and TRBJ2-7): EAGVAQSPRYKIIEKRQSVAFWCNPISGHATLYWYQQILGQGPKLLIQFQNNGVVDDSQLPKDRFSAERLKGVDSTLKIQPAKLEDSAVYLCASSSSYTRGNEQYFGPGTRLTVT.

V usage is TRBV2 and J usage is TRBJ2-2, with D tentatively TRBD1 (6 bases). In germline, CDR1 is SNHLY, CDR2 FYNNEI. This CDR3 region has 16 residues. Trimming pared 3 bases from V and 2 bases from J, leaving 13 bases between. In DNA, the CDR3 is TGTGCCAGCAGTGATATAGGGACAATTAACACCGGGGAGCTGTTTTTT. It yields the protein CASSDIGTINTGELFF.

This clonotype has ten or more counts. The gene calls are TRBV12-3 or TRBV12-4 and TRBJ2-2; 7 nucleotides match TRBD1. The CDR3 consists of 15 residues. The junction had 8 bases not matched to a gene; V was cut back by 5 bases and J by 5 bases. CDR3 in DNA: TGTGCCAGCAGTCCCCAGACAGGGACAACCGGGGAGCTGTTTTTT. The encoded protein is CASSPQTGTTGELFF.

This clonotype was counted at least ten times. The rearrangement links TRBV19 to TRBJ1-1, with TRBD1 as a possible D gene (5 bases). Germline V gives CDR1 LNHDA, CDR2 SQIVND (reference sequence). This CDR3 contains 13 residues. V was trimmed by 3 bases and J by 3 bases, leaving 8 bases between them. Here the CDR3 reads CASSIGADTEAFF. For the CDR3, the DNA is TGTGCCAGTAGTATTGGGGCAGACACTGAAGCTTTCTTT.

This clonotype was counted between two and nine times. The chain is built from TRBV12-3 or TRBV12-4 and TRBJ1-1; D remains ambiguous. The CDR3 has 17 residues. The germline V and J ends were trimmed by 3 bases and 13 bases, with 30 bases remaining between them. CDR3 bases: TGTGCCAGCAGTTTCCGACCTCAGACCACAAGCGGTCAATTGGATTTCTTT. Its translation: CASSFRPQTTSGQLDFF.